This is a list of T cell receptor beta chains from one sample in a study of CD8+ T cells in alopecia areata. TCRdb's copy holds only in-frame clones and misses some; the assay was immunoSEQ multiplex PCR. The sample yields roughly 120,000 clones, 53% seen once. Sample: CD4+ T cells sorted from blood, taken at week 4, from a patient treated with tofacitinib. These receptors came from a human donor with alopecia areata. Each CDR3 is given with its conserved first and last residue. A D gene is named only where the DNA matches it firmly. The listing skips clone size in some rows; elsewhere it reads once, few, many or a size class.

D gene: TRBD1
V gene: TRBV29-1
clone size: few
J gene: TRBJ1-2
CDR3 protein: CSVGTGNGYTF
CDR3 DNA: TGCAGCGTGGGGACAGGGAATGGCTACACCTTC

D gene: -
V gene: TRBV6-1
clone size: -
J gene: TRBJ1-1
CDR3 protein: CASSAGTYQNTEAFF
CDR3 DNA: TGTGCCAGCAGTGCGGGGACATATCAGAACACTGAAGCTTTCTTT

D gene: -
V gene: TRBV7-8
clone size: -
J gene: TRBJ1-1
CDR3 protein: CASSLRTVGGAFF
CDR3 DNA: TGTGCCAGCAGCTTGAGGACGGTTGGAGGAGCTTTCTTT

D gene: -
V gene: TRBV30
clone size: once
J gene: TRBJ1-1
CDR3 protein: CAWRGVGGGVAAFF
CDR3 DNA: TGTGCCTGGAGAGGAGTGGGCGGTGGGGTCGCAGCTTTCTTT

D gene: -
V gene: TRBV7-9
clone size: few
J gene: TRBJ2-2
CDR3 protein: CASSSSFLSTTGELFF
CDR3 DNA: TGTGCCAGCAGCTCCTCCTTCCTTAGTACCACCGGGGAGCTGTTTTTT

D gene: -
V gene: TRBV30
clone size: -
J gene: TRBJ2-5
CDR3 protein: CAWSGSGQETQYF
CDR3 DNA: TGTGCCTGGAGTGGGAGCGGACAAGAGACCCAGTACTTC

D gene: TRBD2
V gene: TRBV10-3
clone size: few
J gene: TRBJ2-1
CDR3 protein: CAISREGGEQFF
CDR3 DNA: TGTGCCATCAGCAGGGAGGGTGGGGAGCAGTTCTTC

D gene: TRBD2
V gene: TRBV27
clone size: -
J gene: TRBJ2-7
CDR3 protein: CASSLSWGGTTYEQYF
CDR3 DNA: TGTGCCAGCAGTTTATCTTGGGGGGGGACCACCTACGAGCAGTACTTC

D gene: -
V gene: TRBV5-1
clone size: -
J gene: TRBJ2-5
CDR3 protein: CASSLPSQETQYF
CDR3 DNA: TGCGCCAGCAGCTTGCCCTCTCAAGAGACCCAGTACTTC

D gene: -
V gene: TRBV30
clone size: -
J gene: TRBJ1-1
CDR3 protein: CAWSPPYIPRDWRGTEAFF
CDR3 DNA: TGTGCCTGGAGTCCCCCCTATATCCCCCGGGATTGGAGGGGCACTGAAGCTTTCTTT

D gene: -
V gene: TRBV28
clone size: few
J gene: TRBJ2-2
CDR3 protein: CASSSTRPGELFF
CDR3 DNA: TGTGCCAGCAGTTCTACAAGACCCGGGGAGCTGTTTTTT

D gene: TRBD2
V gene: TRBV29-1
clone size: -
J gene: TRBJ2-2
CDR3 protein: CSVGTSGGAELFF
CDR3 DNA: TGCAGCGTTGGGACTAGCGGGGGGGCGGAGCTGTTTTTT

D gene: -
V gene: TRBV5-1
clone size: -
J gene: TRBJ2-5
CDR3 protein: CASSLQQGSGETQYF
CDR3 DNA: TGCGCCAGCAGCCTGCAACAGGGAAGTGGGGAGACCCAGTACTTC

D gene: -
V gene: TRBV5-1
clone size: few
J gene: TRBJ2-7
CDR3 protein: CASPHQAGTEYEQYF
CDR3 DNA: TGCGCCAGCCCACATCAGGCGGGAACGGAGTACGAGCAGTACTTC

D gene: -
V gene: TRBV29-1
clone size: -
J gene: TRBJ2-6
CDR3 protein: CSVMLSGANVLTF
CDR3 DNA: TGCAGCGTCATGCTTTCTGGGGCCAACGTCCTGACTTTC

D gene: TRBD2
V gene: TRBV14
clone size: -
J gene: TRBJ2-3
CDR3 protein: CASTFAGVQYF
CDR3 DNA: TGTGCCAGCACTTTCGCGGGGGTGCAGTATTTT

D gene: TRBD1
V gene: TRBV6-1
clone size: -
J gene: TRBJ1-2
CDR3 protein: CASSERGSGTGVYGYTF
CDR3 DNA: TGTGCCAGCAGTGAACGGGGTTCAGGGACAGGGGTTTATGGCTACACCTTC

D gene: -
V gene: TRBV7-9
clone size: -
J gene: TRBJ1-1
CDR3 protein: CASSVGGGSEAFF
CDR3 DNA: TGTGCCAGCAGCGTAGGCGGGGGCTCTGAAGCTTTCTTT

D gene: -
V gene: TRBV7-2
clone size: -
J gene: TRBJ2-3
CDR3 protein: CASSAGYRVSSTDTQYF
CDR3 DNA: TGTGCCAGCAGCGCCGGGTACAGGGTATCTAGCACAGATACGCAGTATTTT

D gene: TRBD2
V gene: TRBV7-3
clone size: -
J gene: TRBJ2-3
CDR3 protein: CASSLRGGGRTDTQYF
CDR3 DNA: TGTGCCAGCAGCTTACGTGGGGGCGGGAGGACAGATACGCAGTATTTT

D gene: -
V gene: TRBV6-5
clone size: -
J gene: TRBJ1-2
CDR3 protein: CASRNTGKAVYGYTF
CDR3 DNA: TGTGCCAGCAGAAATACAGGGAAGGCGGTTTATGGCTACACCTTC

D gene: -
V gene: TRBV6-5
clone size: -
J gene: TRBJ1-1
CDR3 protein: CASSYRDTNTEAFF
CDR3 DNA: TGTGCCAGCAGTTACCGGGACACTAACACTGAAGCTTTCTTT

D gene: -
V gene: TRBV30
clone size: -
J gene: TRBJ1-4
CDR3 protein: CAWSGQLTGVEKLFF
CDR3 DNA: TGTGCCTGGAGTGGACAACTTACGGGGGTTGAAAAACTGTTTTTT

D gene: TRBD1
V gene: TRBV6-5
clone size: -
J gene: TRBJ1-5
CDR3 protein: CASSPGTGGNQPQHF
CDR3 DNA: TGTGCCAGCAGCCCCGGGACAGGGGGCAATCAGCCCCAGCATTTT

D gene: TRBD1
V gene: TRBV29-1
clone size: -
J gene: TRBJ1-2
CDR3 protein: CSGASGQGSVTF
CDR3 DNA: TGCAGCGGAGCCTCGGGACAGGGATCAGTCACCTTC

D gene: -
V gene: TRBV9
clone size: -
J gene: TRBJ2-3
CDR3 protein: CASSVVVGDTQYF
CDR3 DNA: TGTGCCAGCAGCGTAGTCGTCGGAGATACGCAGTATTTT

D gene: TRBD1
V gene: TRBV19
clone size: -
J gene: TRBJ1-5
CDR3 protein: CASSTGTGANQPQHF
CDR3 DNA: TGTGCCAGTAGTACTGGGACAGGGGCTAATCAGCCCCAGCATTTT

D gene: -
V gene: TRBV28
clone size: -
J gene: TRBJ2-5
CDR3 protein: CATEGRGETQYF
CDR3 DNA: TGTGCCACCGAGGGGCGAGGAGAGACCCAGTACTTC

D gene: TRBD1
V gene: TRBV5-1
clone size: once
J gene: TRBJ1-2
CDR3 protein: CASSLTEGARGYTF
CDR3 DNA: TGCGCCAGCAGCTTGACCGAGGGGGCGCGGGGCTACACCTTC

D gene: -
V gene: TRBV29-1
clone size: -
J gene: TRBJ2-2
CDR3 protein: CSVRDTGTGELFF
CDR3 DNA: TGCAGCGTTCGCGACACGGGGACCGGGGAGCTGTTTTTT

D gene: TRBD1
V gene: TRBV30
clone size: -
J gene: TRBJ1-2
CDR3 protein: CAWSVPQGGVRGYTF
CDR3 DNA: TGTGCCTGGAGTGTACCCCAGGGGGGGGTAAGAGGCTACACCTTC

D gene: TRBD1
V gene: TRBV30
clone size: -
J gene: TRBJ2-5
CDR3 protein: CAWKSGGETQYF
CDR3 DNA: TGTGCCTGGAAATCAGGGGGAGAGACCCAGTACTTC

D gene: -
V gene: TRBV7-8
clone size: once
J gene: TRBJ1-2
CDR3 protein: CASSLENGRYGYTF
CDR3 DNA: TGTGCCAGCAGCTTAGAAAATGGGCGCTATGGCTACACCTTC

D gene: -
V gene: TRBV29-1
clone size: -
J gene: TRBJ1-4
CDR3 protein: CSVLQGFEKLFF
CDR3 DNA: TGCAGCGTTCTACAGGGTTTTGAAAAACTGTTTTTT

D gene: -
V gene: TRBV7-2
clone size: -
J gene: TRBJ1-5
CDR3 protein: CASSLSLGALQPQHF
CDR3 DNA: TGTGCCAGCAGCCTAAGCTTAGGGGCCCTCCAGCCCCAGCATTTT

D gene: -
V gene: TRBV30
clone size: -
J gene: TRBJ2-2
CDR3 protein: CAWSVIRGTGELFF
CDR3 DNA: TGTGCCTGGAGTGTCATCAGGGGAACCGGGGAGCTGTTTTTT

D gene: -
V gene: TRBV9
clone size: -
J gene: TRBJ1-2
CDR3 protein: CASSISLERLYGYTF
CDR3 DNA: TGTGCCAGCAGCATTAGTCTGGAGAGGCTTTATGGCTACACCTTC

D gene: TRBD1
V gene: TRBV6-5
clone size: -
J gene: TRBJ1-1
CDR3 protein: CASRQTDRRAFF
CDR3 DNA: TGTGCCAGCAGACAGACGGACAGGAGAGCTTTCTTT

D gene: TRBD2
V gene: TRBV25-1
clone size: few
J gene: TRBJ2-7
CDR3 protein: CASSDPSGGSYEQYF
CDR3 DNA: TGTGCCAGCAGTGACCCTAGCGGGGGCTCCTACGAGCAGTACTTC

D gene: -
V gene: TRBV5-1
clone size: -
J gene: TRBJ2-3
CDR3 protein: CASSLDATAATDTQYF
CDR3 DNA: TGCGCCAGCAGCTTGGACGCCACAGCCGCCACAGATACGCAGTATTTT

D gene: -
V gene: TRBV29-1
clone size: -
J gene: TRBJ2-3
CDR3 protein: CSVVIWDAPDTQYF
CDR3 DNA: TGCAGCGTTGTAATTTGGGACGCCCCAGATACGCAGTATTTT

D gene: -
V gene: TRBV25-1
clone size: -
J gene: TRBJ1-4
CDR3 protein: CASSLDSPTNEKLFF
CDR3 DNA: TGTGCCAGCAGCCTGGACTCTCCAACTAATGAAAAACTGTTTTTT